This paragraph covers one T cell receptor beta chain sequence. Here immunoSEQ multiplex PCR was the method, and the copy in TCRdb shows in-frame clones only, minus some. The sample lists approximately 110,000 clones, around 82% seen once, with approximately 13% in the top ten. CDR1 and CDR2 from the germline V gene are LGHNA and YSLEER. The CDR3 runs to 15 residues. V dropped 0 bases and J dropped 2 bases, with 9 bases sitting between them. This sample stems from a study of control samples from healthy donors and cancer patients. The V call is TRBV4-3, the J call TRBJ2-3; D uncertain. The sequencing sample was made of blood. The receptor's source is a woman between 45 and 65 years old in good health. CDR3 nucleotide sequence: TGCGCCAGCAGCCAAGACGGCCGAACCACAGATACGCAGTATTTT. It specifies CASSQDGRTTDTQYF.